This TCR beta chain was obtained from a study of shared clonotypes between healthy human individuals (dated by TCRdb to the early 2020s). Concerning the study at large: The cohort included three men and a couple of women between 18 and 49 years of age. To estimate repertoire size and how much clonotype sharing occurs between individuals, the study deeply sequenced the blood TCR repertoires of roughly 5 healthy adults. To increase sequencing depth and limit assay-specific biases, TCR repertoire library preparation and sequencing were carried out by different laboratories using diverse techniques. Between about 0.9 and 8.9 billion PBMCs per donor were obtained by leukapheresis.

The germline V gene encodes CDR1 MNHEY and CDR2 SMNVEV (reference sequence). Relative to germline, V is 2 bases shorter and J is 12 bases shorter, with 14 bases between their ends. The CDR3, from cysteine to phenylalanine, totals 12 residues. Only the CDR3 DNA is retained, 36 bases long and in frame from the first base. In this sample, this clone turned up a few times. Its antigen target is currently unknown. Base qualities are not at hand, and no much larger clone is one base apart. Using the deep immunoSEQ assay, TCR CDR3 regions were amplified from genomic DNA by multiplex PCR. Extracted genomic DNA from each cell subset was spread evenly across all wells of several immunoSEQ 96-well plates, with each plate serving as a replicate. For unsorted PBMC, each replicate PCR was loaded with about 270 ng genomic DNA, equivalent to tens of thousands of T cell genomes. Genomic DNA from unsorted PBMC was sequenced over ten immunoSEQ deep assay plates. The purified libraries were quantified using a Qubit 3.0 fluorometer, sized with a Bioanalyzer 2100, and then quantified again using the KAPA Library Quantification kit. Every immunoSEQ 96-well plate was sequenced on a separate single-read 150-cycle Illumina NextSeq 550 flow cell. Under the source paper's analysis protocol: The immunoSEQ output contained only junctional sequences without quality scores, so filtering could not match that applied to full-length reads. Sequences were annotated with PyIR, a Python wrapper for IgBLAST v1.9, using IMGT germline references to assign V/J genes and CDR3. Any read was removed if the V/J assignment was weak (E-value above 1e-6), the CDR3 was missing, or the read contained stop codons, out-of-frame junctions, or ambiguous translated residues. V3J clonotypes were defined by identical inferred V gene, J gene, and CDR3 amino acid sequence. Percentage overlap between repertoires was computed as shared unique clonotypes divided by the size of the smaller repertoire. Three approaches were used to assess repertoire richness: RTK rarefaction, the Chao1 estimator, and Recon v2.1 estimates of unobserved clonotypes. The clones in this table, taken by TCRdb from immuneACCESS, are in-frame only. Not every clone is retained; where verified, under half of the shortfall comes from an unresolved V gene, and the cause of the rest is unknown. V and J calls plus clone size are reproduced from that table; the DNA served to infer D and trimming. This sample is represented by hundreds of thousands of clones; around 78% of them were singletons. The biggest ten clones account for more than 10% of the sample.

Healthy HIV-negative adults with no recently reported acute infections or vaccinations were included as donors. All donors were Caucasian adults living in Nashville, Tennessee, USA. For unsorted samples, tens of millions of PBMCs were counted and genomic DNA was extracted with the QIAamp DNA Blood Mini kit. After blood collection by leukapheresis, PBMCs were isolated using Ficoll-Histopaque density gradient centrifugation and then cryopreserved in the vapor phase of liquid nitrogen. General conclusions and limits of the study: Pairwise subsampling indicated that sequencing depth was expected to affect the degree of clonotype sharing among donors. Sampling was restricted to blood, and TCR repertoires in tissues likely differ from the TCR repertoires found in blood. Because the study included only a small number of donors, the genetic and exposure-history diversity represented was limited.

Rearrangement joined TRBV27 to TRBJ2-7, with the D call perhaps TRBD1 or TRBD2, as 5 bases match in each case. The clonotype was recovered from a woman between 35 and 50 years old in good health. Some clones in this sample may be carry-over from other donors' samples. Sequencing was carried out using PBMCs. CDR3 loop: CASSLRQPGGYF. The nucleotide sequence reads as follows: TGTGCCAGCAGTTTACGACAGCCTGGGGGGTACTTC.